What follows describes a single T cell receptor beta chain. The V and J ends lost 4 bases and 2 bases, in that order; junction bases with no gene match: 6. CDR1 is SGDLS and CDR2 is YYNGEE in the germline V gene. CDR3 length: 15 amino acids. The data originate from a study of blood T cell repertoires in COVID-19. Looking at the study overall: COVID-19 samples from acute and convalescent phases originated in the United States, Italy and Spain. The cDNA or gDNA used as material had been derived from T cells, B-cell-depleted T cells, or PBMCs.

Sequencing was performed with immunoSEQ multiplex PCR; in TCRdb, only in-frame clones are kept and a portion is missing. In the table there are around 100,000 clones, 90% of which are singletons. This chain links TRBV9 with TRBJ2-7, with 10 bases lining up with TRBD2. This TCR came from a middle-aged man with acute or convalescent COVID-19. Sequencing was performed on peripheral blood. The CDR3 sequence is CASSPRTSGTYEQYF. In nucleotides, the CDR3 is TGTGCCAGCAGCCCGCGGACTAGCGGTACCTACGAGCAGTACTTC. Combining the CDR3 with reference TRBV9 and TRBJ2-7 gives the whole variable domain DSGVTQTPKHLITATGQRVTLRCSPRSGDLSVYWYQQSLDQGLQFLIQYYNGEERAKGNILERFSAQQFPDLHSELNLSSLELGDSALYFCASSPRTSGTYEQYFGPGTRLTVT.